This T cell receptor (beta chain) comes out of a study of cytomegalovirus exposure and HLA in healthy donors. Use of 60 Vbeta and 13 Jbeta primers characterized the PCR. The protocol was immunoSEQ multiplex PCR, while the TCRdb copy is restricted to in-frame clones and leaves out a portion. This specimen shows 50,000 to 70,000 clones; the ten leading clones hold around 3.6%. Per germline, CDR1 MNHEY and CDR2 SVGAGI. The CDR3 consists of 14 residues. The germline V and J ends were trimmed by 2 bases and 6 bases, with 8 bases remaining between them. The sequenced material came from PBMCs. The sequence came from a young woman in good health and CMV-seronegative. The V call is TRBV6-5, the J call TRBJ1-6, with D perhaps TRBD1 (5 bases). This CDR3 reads CASSYGGGNSPLHF. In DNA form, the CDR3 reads TGTGCCAGCAGTTACGGGGGAGGTAATTCACCCCTCCACTTT.